The following is a T cell receptor beta chain sequence with its context. CDR3 length equals 14 residues. Germline CDR1 LNHDA, CDR2 SQIVND (reference sequence). The V end lost 6 bases, the J end lost 2 bases, and 11 bases lay between the germline ends. The data are from a study of shared clonotypes between healthy human individuals. In the study's own analysis: Sequence data from immunoSEQ were junction-only and lacked quality scores; consequently, filtering differed. Generated by immunoSEQ multiplex PCR, the TCRdb table keeps only in-frame clones and is missing some. From that table come the V and J calls and clone size; the DNA was used to work out D and trimming. Of roughly 500,000 clones in the sample, roughly 83% were seen once. Without sorting, samples used some 90 million PBMCs for genomic DNA.

The TCR originated in a woman aged 40 to 55 in good health. Some clones in this sample may be carry-over from other donors' samples. The rearrangement links TRBV19 to TRBJ2-1, with unresolved D. The sequenced sample consisted of PBMCs. DNA for the CDR3: TGTGCCAGTAGCACAATATTGGCCTACAATGAGCAGTTCTTC. Amino acid sequence: CASSTILAYNEQFF.